This T cell receptor (beta chain) stems from a study of blood T cell repertoires in COVID-19. Study-level information: Specimens from acute and convalescent COVID-19 originated in the United States, Italy and Spain. From T cells, B-cell-depleted T cells, or PBMCs came the material, which was cDNA or gDNA.

After removal of 2 bases from V and 2 bases from J, the junction contained 4 bases not matched to a gene. CDR3 size: 14 residues. Germline values: CDR1 SGHNT, CDR2 YYREEE (reference sequence). In the authors' workflow: Reference gene primer amplification gave nucleated cell count estimates. Sequencing used immunoSEQ multiplex PCR; TCRdb keeps in-frame clones, though not all of them. V, J and clone size derive from that table, while D and trimming were established from the DNA sequence. The profile shows approximately 70,000 clones, about 90% of them singletons. The chain employs TRBV5-4 and TRBJ2-7, with 7 bases identical to TRBD2. Sequencing used peripheral blood. The sequence was obtained from a human donor in a cohort sampled during active COVID-19. CDR3 region: CASSFRDYPYEQYF. Written as DNA, the CDR3 is TGTGCCAGCAGCTTCCGGGACTACCCCTACGAGCAGTACTTC.